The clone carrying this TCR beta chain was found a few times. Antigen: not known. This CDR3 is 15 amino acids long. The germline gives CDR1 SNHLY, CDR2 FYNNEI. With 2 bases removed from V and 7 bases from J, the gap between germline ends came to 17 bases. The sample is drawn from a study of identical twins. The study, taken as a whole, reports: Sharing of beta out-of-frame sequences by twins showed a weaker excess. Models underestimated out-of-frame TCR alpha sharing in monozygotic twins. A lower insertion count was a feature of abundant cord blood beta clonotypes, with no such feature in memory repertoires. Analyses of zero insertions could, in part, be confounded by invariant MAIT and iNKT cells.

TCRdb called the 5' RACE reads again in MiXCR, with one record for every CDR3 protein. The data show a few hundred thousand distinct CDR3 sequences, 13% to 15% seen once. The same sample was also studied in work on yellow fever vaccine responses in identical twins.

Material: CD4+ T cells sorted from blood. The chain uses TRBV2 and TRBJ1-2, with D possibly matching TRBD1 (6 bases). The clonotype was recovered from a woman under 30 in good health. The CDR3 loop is CASSESGGVPLGYTF. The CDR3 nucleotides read TGTGCCAGCAGTGAATCTGGGGGCGTGCCTCTTGGCTACACCTTC.